The sequence of this T cell receptor (beta chain) was determined in a study of blood T cell repertoires in COVID-19. After removal of 4 bases from V and 5 bases from J, the junction contained 7 bases not matched to a gene. The length of the CDR3 is 15 residues. CDR1 LNHDA and CDR2 SQIVND come from the germline V gene (reference sequence). In the authors' methods: Amplifying reference gene primers gave estimates of nucleated cell counts. Sequencing used immunoSEQ multiplex PCR; TCRdb keeps in-frame clones, though not all of them. V and J calls and clone size are copied from that table; D and trimming were computed from the DNA. The repertoire consists of 50,000 to 65,000 clones, with 88% occurring once and the leading ten covering roughly 4%.

Sample: peripheral blood. The source of this sequence is a man aged 45 to 65 with active COVID-19. The chain is built from TRBV19 and TRBJ2-5; 10 nucleotides align to TRBD1. The CDR3 region is CASSRGQGRRETQYF. The CDR3 DNA sequence: TGTGCCAGTAGTAGGGGACAGGGGCGAAGGGAGACCCAGTACTTC.